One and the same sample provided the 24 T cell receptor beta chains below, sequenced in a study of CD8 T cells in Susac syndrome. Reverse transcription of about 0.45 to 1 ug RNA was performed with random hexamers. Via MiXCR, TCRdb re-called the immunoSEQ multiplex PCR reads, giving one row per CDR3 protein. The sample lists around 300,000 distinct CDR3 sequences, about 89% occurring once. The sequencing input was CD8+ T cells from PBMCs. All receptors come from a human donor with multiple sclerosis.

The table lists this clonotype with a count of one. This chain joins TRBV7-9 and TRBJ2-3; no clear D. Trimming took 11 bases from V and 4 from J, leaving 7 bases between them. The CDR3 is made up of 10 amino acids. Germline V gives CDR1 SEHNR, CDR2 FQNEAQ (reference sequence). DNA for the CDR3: TGTGCCCCCTTCCCAGATACGCAGTATTTT. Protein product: CAPFPDTQYF.

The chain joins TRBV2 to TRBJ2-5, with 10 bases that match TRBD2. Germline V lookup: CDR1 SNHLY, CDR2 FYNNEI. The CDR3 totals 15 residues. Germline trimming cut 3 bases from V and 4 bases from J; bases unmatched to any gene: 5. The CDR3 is CASSDGLAGAETQYF. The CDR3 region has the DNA TGTGCCAGCAGTGATGGGCTAGCGGGGGCAGAGACCCAGTACTTC.

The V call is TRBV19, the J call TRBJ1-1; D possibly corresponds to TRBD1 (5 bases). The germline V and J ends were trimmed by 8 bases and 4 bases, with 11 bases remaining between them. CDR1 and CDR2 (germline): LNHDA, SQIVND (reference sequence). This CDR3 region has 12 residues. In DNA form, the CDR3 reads TGTGCCAGTTTCCGAGGGACCACTGAAGCTTTCTTT. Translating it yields CASFRGTTEAFF.

DNA for the CDR3: TGTGCCAGCAGCGCGACAGGGGGTGTCAACACTGAAGCTTTCTTT. Amino acid sequence: CASSATGGVNTEAFF. The chain couples TRBV9 to TRBJ1-1; 9 nucleotides agree with TRBD1. Per the germline V gene, CDR1 is SGDLS and CDR2 is YYNGEE. V trimming: 3 bases; J trimming: 2 bases; junction bases outside the gene matches: 5. CDR3 size: 15 residues.

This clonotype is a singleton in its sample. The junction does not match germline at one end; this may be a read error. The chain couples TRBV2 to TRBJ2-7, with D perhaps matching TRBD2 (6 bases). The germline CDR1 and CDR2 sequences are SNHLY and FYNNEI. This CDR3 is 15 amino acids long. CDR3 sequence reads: CASSEGVGTPLEQYF. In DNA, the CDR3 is TGTGCCAGCAGCGAAGGGGTAGGGACTCCTCTCGAGCAGTACTTC.

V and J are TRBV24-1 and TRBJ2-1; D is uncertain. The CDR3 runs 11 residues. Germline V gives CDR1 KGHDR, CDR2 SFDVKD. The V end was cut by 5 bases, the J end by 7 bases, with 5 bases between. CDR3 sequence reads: CATSVGNEQFF. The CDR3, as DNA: TGTGCCACCAGTGTAGGGAATGAGCAGTTCTTC.

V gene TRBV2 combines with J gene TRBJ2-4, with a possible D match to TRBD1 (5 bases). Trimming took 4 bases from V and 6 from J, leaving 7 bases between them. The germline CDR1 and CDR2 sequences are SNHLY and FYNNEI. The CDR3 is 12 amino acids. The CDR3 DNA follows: TGTGCCAGCAGTGTACAGGCAAACATTCAGTACTTC. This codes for CASSVQANIQYF.

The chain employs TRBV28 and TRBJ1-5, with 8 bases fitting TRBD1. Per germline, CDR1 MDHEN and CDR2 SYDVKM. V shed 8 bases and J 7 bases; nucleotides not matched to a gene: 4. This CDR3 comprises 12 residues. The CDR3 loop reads CASGWTGQPQHF. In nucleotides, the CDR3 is TGTGCCAGCGGTTGGACAGGGCAGCCCCAGCATTTT.

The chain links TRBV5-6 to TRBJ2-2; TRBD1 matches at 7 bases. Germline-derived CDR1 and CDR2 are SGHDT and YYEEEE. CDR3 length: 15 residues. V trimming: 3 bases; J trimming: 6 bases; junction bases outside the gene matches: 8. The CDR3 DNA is TGTGCCAGCAGCTCTTGGTTACAGGGGCCCGGGGAGCTGTTTTTT. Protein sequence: CASSSWLQGPGELFF.

CDR3 region: CASSGIGTGDPGANVLTF. The DNA of the CDR3 is TGTGCCAGCAGCGGTATCGGGACAGGGGATCCTGGGGCCAACGTCCTGACTTTC. V is TRBV7-9 and J is TRBJ2-6; 10 nucleotides match TRBD1. The germline CDR1 and CDR2 sequences are SEHNR and FQNEAQ (reference sequence). The CDR3 is 18 residues long. After removal of 5 bases from V and 2 bases from J, the junction contained 9 bases not matched to a gene.

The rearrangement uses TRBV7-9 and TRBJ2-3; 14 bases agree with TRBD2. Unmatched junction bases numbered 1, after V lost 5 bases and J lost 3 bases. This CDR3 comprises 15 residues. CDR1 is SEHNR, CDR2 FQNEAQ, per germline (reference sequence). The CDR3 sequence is CASSRTSGRTDTQYF. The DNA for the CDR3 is TGTGCCAGCAGCCGGACTAGCGGGAGGACAGATACGCAGTATTTT.

The CDR3 sequence is CASSPGTLNTEAFF. The CDR3 DNA reads TGTGCCAGCAGCCCGGGGACATTGAACACTGAAGCTTTCTTT. The chain links TRBV11-2 to TRBJ1-1; D possibly corresponds to TRBD1 (6 bases). The germline gives CDR1 SGHAT, CDR2 FQNNGV. This CDR3 spans 14 amino acids. V was shortened by 5 bases and J by 0 bases, with 10 bases between the two germline ends.

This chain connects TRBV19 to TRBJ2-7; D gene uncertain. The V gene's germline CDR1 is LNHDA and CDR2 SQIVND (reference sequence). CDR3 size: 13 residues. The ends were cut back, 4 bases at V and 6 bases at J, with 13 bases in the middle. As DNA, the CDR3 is TGTGCCAGTAGTAATTGGACGTCCGGCGAGCAGTACTTC. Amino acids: CASSNWTSGEQYF.

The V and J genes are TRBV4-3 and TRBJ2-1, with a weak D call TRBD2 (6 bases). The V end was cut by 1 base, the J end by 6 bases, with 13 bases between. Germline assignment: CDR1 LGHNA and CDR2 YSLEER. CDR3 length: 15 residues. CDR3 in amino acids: CASSQGWTTLNEQFF. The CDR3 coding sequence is TGCGCCAGCAGCCAAGGATGGACTACACTCAATGAGCAGTTCTTC.

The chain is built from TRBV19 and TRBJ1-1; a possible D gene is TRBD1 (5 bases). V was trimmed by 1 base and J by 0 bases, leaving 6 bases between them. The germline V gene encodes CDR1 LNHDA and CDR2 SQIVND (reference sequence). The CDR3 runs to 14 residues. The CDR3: CASSIGTLNTEAFF. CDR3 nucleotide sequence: TGTGCCAGTAGTATAGGGACACTGAACACTGAAGCTTTCTTT.

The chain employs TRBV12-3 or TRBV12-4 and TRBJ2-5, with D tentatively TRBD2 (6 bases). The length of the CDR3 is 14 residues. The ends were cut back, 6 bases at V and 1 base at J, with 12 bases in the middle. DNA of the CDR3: TGTGCCAGCAGCTATACTAGCTTCCAAGAGACCCAGTACTTC. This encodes CASSYTSFQETQYF.

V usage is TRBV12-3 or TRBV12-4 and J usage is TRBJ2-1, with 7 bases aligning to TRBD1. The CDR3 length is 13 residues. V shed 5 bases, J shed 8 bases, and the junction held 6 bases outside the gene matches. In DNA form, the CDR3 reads TGTGCCAGCAGTGAGGACAGGCGAGATGAGCAGTTCTTC. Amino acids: CASSEDRRDEQFF.

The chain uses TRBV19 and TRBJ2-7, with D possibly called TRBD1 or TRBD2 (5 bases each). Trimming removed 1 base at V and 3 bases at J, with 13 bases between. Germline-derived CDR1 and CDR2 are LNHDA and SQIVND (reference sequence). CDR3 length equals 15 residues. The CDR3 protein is CASSIGTGTVYEQYF. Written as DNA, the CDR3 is TGTGCCAGTAGTATAGGCACCGGGACCGTCTACGAGCAGTACTTC. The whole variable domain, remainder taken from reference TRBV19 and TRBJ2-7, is DGGITQSPKYLFRKEGQNVTLSCEQNLNHDAMYWYRQDPGQGLRLIYYSQIVNDFQKGDIAEGYSVSREKKESFPLTVTSAQKNPTAFYLCASSIGTGTVYEQYFGPGTRLTVT.

CDR3 coding DNA: TGTGCCAGTAAGACGGGAGGAAACACCGGGGAGCTGTTTTTT. It is translated as CASKTGGNTGELFF. The V gene is TRBV12-3 or TRBV12-4, the J gene TRBJ2-2; 7 bases are a match to TRBD2. CDR3 length: 14 residues. The J segment lost 2 bases and the V segment lost 9 bases, leaving 6 bases of the junction unmatched.

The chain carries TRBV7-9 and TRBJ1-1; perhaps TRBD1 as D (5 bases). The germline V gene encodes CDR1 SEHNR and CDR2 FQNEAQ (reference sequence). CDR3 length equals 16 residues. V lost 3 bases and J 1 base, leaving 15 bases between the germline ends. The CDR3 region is CASSFQARDPNTEAFF. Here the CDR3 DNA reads TGTGCCAGCAGCTTCCAAGCCAGGGACCCGAACACTGAAGCTTTCTTT.

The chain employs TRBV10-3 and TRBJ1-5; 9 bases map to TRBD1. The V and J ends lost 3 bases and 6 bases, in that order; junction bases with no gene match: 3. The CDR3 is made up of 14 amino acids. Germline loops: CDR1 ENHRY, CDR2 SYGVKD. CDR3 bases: TGTGCCATCAGTGACCTGACAGGGGGTCAGCCCCAGCATTTT. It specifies CAISDLTGGQPQHF.

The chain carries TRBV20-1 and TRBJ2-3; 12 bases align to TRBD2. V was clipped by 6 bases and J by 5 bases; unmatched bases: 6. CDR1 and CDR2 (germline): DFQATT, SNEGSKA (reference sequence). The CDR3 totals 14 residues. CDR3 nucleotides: TGCAGTGCGAGACTAGCGGGAGATGAAGATACGCAGTATTTT. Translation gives CSARLAGDEDTQYF.

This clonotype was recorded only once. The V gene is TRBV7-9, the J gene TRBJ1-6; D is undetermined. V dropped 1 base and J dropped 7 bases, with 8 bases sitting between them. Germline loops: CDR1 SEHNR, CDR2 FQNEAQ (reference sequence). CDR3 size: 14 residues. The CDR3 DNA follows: TGTGCCAGCAGCTTAGAGTGGTTAAATTCACCCCTCCACTTT. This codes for CASSLEWLNSPLHF.

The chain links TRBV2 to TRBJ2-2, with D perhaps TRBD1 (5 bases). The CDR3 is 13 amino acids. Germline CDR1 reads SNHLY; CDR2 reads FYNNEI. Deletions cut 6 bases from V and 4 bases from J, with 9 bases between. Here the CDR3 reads CASRRGTTGELFF. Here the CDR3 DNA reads TGTGCCAGCAGAAGGGGAACCACCGGGGAGCTGTTTTTT.